The source of this TCR beta chain is a study of response to subunit inactivated influenza vaccine. With respect to this clonotype: Its antigen remains unknown.

Study conclusions and caveats: The authors offered the suggestion that each seasonal influenza vaccination recruits few new T cells.

MiXCR, applied by TCRdb to the RT-PCR reads, yields one record per CDR3 protein. This sample has some 640,000 distinct CDR3 sequences; about 15% occur once, and the top ten carry 6% to 8%. V dropped 7 bases and J dropped 6; count of bases not matched to a gene: 6. The CDR3 runs to 14 residues. The chain combines TRBV12-3 or TRBV12-4 with TRBJ1-4; 9 bases are shared with TRBD1. This specimen consisted of PBMCs from blood, obtained around 15 days before vaccination. This TCR came from a man aged 50-59 years who received an inactivated influenza vaccine. Written as DNA, the CDR3 is TGTGCCAGCATGTCCGGGACAGGGTATGAAAAACTGTTTTTT. Its protein is CASMSGTGYEKLFF.